Presented here are 22 T cell receptor beta chains from one specimen sequenced in a study of control samples from healthy donors and cancer patients. Produced via immunoSEQ multiplex PCR; TCRdb's table is partial and in-frame only. Among over 100,000 clones listed, approximately 90% were seen once. The sample consisted of blood. These TCRs come from a man aged 50 to 59 in good health.

The chain is built from TRBV5-1 and TRBJ1-1; the match to TRBD1 covers 9 bases. The germline gives CDR1 SGHRS, CDR2 YFSETQ. Trimming removed 4 bases from V and 1 base from J; junction bases left unmatched: 5. The CDR3 has 15 amino acids. In DNA form, the CDR3 reads TGCGCCAGCAGCCGTACGGGACAGGGGAACACTGAAGCTTTCTTT. Protein: CASSRTGQGNTEAFF.

V and J are TRBV2 and TRBJ1-2, with 9 bases that match TRBD1. CDR1 and CDR2 (germline): SNHLY, FYNNEI. V was pared by 3 bases and J by 4 bases, with 15 bases of the junction left unmatched. The length of the CDR3 is 18 residues. CDR3 residues: CASSEGGNRGRVSYGYTF. The CDR3 DNA is TGTGCCAGCAGTGAGGGTGGGAACAGGGGGCGAGTAAGCTATGGCTACACCTTC.

This clone was detected only once. The chain combines TRBV2 with TRBJ2-7; D ambiguous. The CDR3 runs 13 residues. Germline CDR1 is SNHLY and CDR2 is FYNNEI. V was trimmed by 4 bases and J by 0 bases, leaving 7 bases between them. The CDR3 nucleotides read TGTGCCAGCAGTGTAGAAAGCTCCTACGAGCAGTACTTC. Translation gives CASSVESSYEQYF.

This chain connects TRBV7-3 to TRBJ2-7, with D perhaps matching TRBD2 (6 bases). V lost 2 bases and J lost 2, with 13 bases in between. CDR1 and CDR2 (germline): SGHTA, FQGTGA. CDR3 size: 15 residues. The CDR3 coding sequence is TGTGCCAGCAGCTTAGAGGCGGGGCCTACCTACGAGCAGTACTTC. This codes for CASSLEAGPTYEQYF.

This chain links TRBV30 with TRBJ1-2; possibly TRBD1 for D (5 bases). Trimming took off 8 bases at V and 0 bases at J, with 25 bases between the two ends. This CDR3 comprises 17 residues. Germline V CDR1 and CDR2: GTSNPN, SVGIG (reference sequence). The CDR3 nucleotides read TGTGCCCGACATCCGGGACCCAGTGCTCCAGCTAACTATGGCTACACCTTC. Residues: CARHPGPSAPANYGYTF.

This chain connects TRBV19 to TRBJ1-4, with D unresolved. CDR3 length: 13 residues. V lost 5 bases and J 14 bases, leaving 18 bases between the germline ends. The germline CDR1 and CDR2 sequences are LNHDA and SQIVND (reference sequence). In nucleotides, the CDR3 is TGTGCCAGTAGTGAACTCCAGTGGGCCCTCCTGTTTTTT. It translates to CASSELQWALLFF.

The chain joins TRBV11-2 to TRBJ2-7; TRBD1 is a possible D gene (5 bases). V was cut by 5 bases and J by 4 bases, with 15 bases left in between. The germline CDR1 and CDR2 sequences are SGHAT and FQNNGV. The length of the CDR3 is 14 residues. For the CDR3, the DNA is TGTGCCAGCAGCCCGCGGAGTAGGGGATACGAGCAGTACTTC. It specifies CASSPRSRGYEQYF.

The chain couples TRBV15 to TRBJ2-1; 9 bases are a match to TRBD2. The CDR3 contains 15 residues. CDR1 is LNHNV and CDR2 is YYDKDF in the germline V gene (reference sequence). Germline trimming cut 0 bases from V and 10 bases from J; bases unmatched to any gene: 7. CDR3 sequence reads: CATSREAGGIGEQFF. In DNA, the CDR3 is TGTGCCACCAGCAGAGAGGCGGGGGGGATTGGGGAGCAGTTCTTC.

The rearrangement joins TRBV30 to TRBJ1-4; D perhaps matches TRBD1 (5 bases). The length of the CDR3 is 14 residues. Trimming removed 4 bases from V and 6 bases from J, with 15 bases in between. Germline CDR1 reads GTSNPN; CDR2 reads SVGIG (reference sequence). The CDR3: CAWTQAGTDEKLFF. The CDR3 bases are TGTGCCTGGACCCAGGCGGGGACCGATGAAAAACTGTTTTTT.

The chain couples TRBV10-2 to TRBJ1-1, with 7 bases aligning to TRBD1. V lost 6 bases, J lost 3 bases, and 7 bases stayed unmatched. CDR3 size: 14 residues. Germline CDR1 is WSHSY and CDR2 is SAAADI. Written as DNA, the CDR3 is TGCGCCAGCAGGGAACAGGGGTTGGACACTGAAGCTTTCTTT. It specifies CASREQGLDTEAFF.

V is TRBV2 and J is TRBJ1-1; no firm D call. The V end lost 7 bases, the J end lost 4 bases, and 7 bases lay between the germline ends. The V gene's germline CDR1 is SNHLY and CDR2 FYNNEI. The CDR3 has 11 amino acids. Written as DNA, the CDR3 is TGTGCCAGCAACCTGGGCACTGAAGCTTTCTTT. Protein: CASNLGTEAFF.

This chain connects TRBV14 to TRBJ2-3; 7 bases align to TRBD1. Germline CDR1 reads SGHDN; CDR2 reads FVKESK. The CDR3 is 17 amino acids. Unmatched junction bases numbered 10, after V lost 2 bases and J lost 2 bases. CDR3 nucleotides: TGTGCCAGCAGCCAACCTGGACAGGAGCCGCTCACAGATACGCAGTATTTT. Its protein product is CASSQPGQEPLTDTQYF.

The chain uses TRBV28 and TRBJ2-7; TRBD1 matches at 9 bases. Germline V lookup: CDR1 MDHEN, CDR2 SYDVKM. This CDR3 has 16 residues. V shed 3 bases and J 4 bases; nucleotides not matched to a gene: 10. The CDR3 DNA is TGTGCCAGCAGTTTCTCCCCGGGACAGGGAAAGTACGAGCAGTACTTC. It encodes CASSFSPGQGKYEQYF.

As concerns this clone: The CDR3 end shows no conserved phenylalanine or tryptophan, and so a read error is likely. The DNA is omitted, as the CDR3 cannot be located on it reliably, and the CDR3 follows TCRdb's listing. The chain has TRBV7-9 and TRBJ1-3. Germline V gene lookup returns CDR1 SEHNR and CDR2 FQNEAQ (reference sequence). Including both end residues, the CDR3 is 10 amino acids long. This CDR3 reads CASSPTDFSL.

This sequence joins TRBV30 and TRBJ2-7; perhaps D is TRBD1 or TRBD2 (5 bases each). Looked up from germline, CDR1 is GTSNPN and CDR2 is SVGIG (reference sequence). The CDR3 runs 15 residues. V lost 0 bases and J 0 bases, leaving 12 bases between the germline ends. CDR3 protein: CAWSVSRGISYEQYF. The CDR3 nucleotides are TGTGCCTGGAGTGTATCACGGGGCATCTCCTACGAGCAGTACTTC.

This clone was seen a few times. This sequence joins TRBV18 and TRBJ1-3; maybe TRBD1 (6 bases). CDR1 is KGHSH and CDR2 is LQKENI in the germline V gene. Between the trimmed V and J ends, which lost 3 bases and 0 bases, there was a span of 15 bases. The CDR3 consists of 17 residues. The CDR3 sequence is CASSPSIQGSSGNTIYF. Here the CDR3 DNA reads TGTGCCAGCTCACCTTCCATACAGGGAAGCTCTGGAAACACCATATATTTT.

The chain is built from TRBV6-6 and TRBJ2-1, with unresolved D. CDR3 length: 13 residues. CDR1 MNHNY and CDR2 SVGAGI come from the germline V gene (reference sequence). Trimming removed 0 bases at V and 4 bases at J, with 4 bases between. CDR3 residues: CASSYSTYNEQFF. CDR3 in DNA: TGTGCCAGCAGTTACTCGACTTACAATGAGCAGTTCTTC.

The rearrangement joins TRBV18 to TRBJ2-3, with D maybe TRBD1 (6 bases). The length of the CDR3 is 18 residues. Trimming pared 0 bases from V and 2 bases from J, leaving 18 bases between. Germline V gene sequence: CDR1 KGHSH, CDR2 LQKENI. This chain's CDR3 is CASSPPRGQGRHTDTQYF. CDR3 sequence (DNA): TGTGCCAGCTCACCACCTAGAGGCCAGGGGCGTCACACAGATACGCAGTATTTT.

The chain couples TRBV3-1 (or the pseudogene TRBV3-2) to TRBJ2-5; possible D gene TRBD2, 5 bases. This CDR3 spans 13 amino acids. From germline, CDR1 is LGHDT and CDR2 YNNKEL (reference sequence). Trimming pared 5 bases from V and 7 bases from J, leaving 14 bases between. The CDR3 reads CASSAAREWTQYF. CDR3 bases: TGTGCCAGCAGCGCTGCTAGGGAGTGGACCCAGTACTTC.

This clone was seen only a few times. This chain joins TRBV11-2 and TRBJ1-1; no reliable D call. The germline CDR1 and CDR2 sequences are SGHAT and FQNNGV. Trimming left V 1 base short and J 5 bases short, with 8 bases between. CDR3 length: 13 amino acids. The CDR3 DNA sequence: TGTGCCAGCAGCTTAGCTGGGCGGACTGAAGCTTTCTTT. Amino acids: CASSLAGRTEAFF.

This chain uses TRBV6-6 with TRBJ1-2; 9 positions match TRBD1. CDR3 length: 14 residues. Germline V gene lookup returns CDR1 MNHNY and CDR2 SVGAGI (reference sequence). V trimming: 2 bases; J trimming: 4 bases; junction bases outside the gene matches: 2. CDR3 sequence: CASSYGTGTYGYTF. The CDR3 nucleotides read TGTGCCAGCAGTTACGGGACAGGGACCTATGGCTACACCTTC.

The chain combines TRBV27 with TRBJ1-2; a possible D gene is TRBD1 (5 bases). Germline-derived CDR1 and CDR2 are MNHEY and SMNVEV (reference sequence). The CDR3 sequence is 14 residues long. Trimming left V 6 bases short and J 4 bases short, with 15 bases between. CDR3 amino acids: CASSEQRQSYGYTF. In nucleotides, the CDR3 is TGTGCCAGCAGCGAACAGAGACAGAGCTATGGCTACACCTTC.